This T cell receptor (beta chain) was found in a study of CXCR3-negative and CXCR3-positive naive CD8 T cells. The overall study: The dataset comprises about 135 million TRB reads in total, with about 1.5 +/- 0.3 million reads per library. Study-wide results and caveats: Comparably high diversity marked both naive subsets, whereas memory CD8+ cells had much lower diversity.

This CDR3 has 16 amino acids. Germline V gene lookup returns CDR1 MDHEN and CDR2 SYDVKM. Through 5' RACE with UMI labels, the TRB cDNA libraries were prepared. TCRdb processed the 5' RACE reads again and assigns one entry to each CDR3 protein, with no DNA. This listing includes tens of thousands of distinct CDR3 sequences. Subsets of CD8+ T cells were each sorted in triplicate at around 320,000 cells apiece. CD45RO-CCR7+CD27+CD95- marked naive CD8+ T cells. Notes on this clonotype: Antigen: not known.

V gene TRBV28 combines with J gene TRBJ2-7; TCRdb picks TRBD1, but there is no DNA to check that call. What was sequenced was naive CXCR3- CD8+ T cells from blood. The sample's subset: CD45RO-CCR7+CD27+CD95- naive CD8+ T cells lacking CXCR3 (TNR3-). This receptor was obtained from a human donor in good health. Some clones in this sample may be carry-over from other donors' samples. The CDR3 sequence: CASSLIGTGFSYEQYF.